The TCR beta chain under discussion was sequenced for a study of OX40 agonist ivuxolimab in advanced cancers. At the level of the study: Those treated in dose escalation had hepatocellular carcinoma, melanoma, renal cell cancer or head and neck cancer. Subjects had a mean age of about 61 years, with a range of about 23 to 79; about 83% were male. Findings and limits, study-wide: With doses of 0.1-3.0 mg/kg, partial responders showed among the lowest clonal expansion.

V gave up 3 bases and J gave up 9 bases, with 8 bases separating them. Germline V lookup: CDR1 SEHNR, CDR2 FQNEAQ (reference sequence). This CDR3 has 11 amino acids. As concerns this clone: Its antigen is unknown.

No patient had autoimmune disease or received systemic immunosuppression. Repertoires were generated with immunoSEQ multiplex PCR, while TCRdb's copy carries only in-frame clones and drops some. This table has roughly 56,000 clones, roughly 86% appearing once. The gene calls are TRBV7-9 and TRBJ1-2, with D uncertain. Here the sequenced sample was CD4+ or CD8+ T cells sorted from blood, taken in a trial of the OX40 agonist ivuxolimab. The TCR sequence derives from an adult with an advanced solid tumor such as melanoma, head and neck, liver or kidney cancer. The CDR3 DNA sequence: TGTGCCAGCAGCTTCTCGGAAAGCTACACCTTC. Its protein is CASSFSESYTF.